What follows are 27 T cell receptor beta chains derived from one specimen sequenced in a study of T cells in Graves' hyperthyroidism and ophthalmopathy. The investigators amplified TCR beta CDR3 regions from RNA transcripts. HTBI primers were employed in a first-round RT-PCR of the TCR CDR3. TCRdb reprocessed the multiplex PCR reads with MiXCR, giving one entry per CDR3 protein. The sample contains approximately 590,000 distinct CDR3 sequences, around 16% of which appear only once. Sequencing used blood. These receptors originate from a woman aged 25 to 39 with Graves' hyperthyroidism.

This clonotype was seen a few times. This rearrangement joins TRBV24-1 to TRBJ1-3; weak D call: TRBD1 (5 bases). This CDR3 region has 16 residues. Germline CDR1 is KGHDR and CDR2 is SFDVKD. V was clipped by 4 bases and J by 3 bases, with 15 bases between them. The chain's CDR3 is CATSEAGSRDGNTIYF. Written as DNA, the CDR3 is TGTGCCACCAGTGAGGCAGGGTCCCGGGATGGAAACACCATATATTTT.

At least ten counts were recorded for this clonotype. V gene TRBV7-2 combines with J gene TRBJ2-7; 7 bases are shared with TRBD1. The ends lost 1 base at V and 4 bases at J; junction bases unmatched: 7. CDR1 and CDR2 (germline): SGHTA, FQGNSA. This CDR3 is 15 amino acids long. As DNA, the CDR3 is TGTGCCAGCAGCTTAGGAGCGACAGGGTTGTACGAGCAGTACTTC. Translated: CASSLGATGLYEQYF.

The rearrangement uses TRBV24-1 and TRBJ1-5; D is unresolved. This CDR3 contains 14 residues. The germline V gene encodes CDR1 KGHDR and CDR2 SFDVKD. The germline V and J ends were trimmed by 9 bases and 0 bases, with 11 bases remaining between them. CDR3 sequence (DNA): TGTGCCACCGGGAGACTTAATAGCAATCAGCCCCAGCATTTT. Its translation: CATGRLNSNQPQHF.

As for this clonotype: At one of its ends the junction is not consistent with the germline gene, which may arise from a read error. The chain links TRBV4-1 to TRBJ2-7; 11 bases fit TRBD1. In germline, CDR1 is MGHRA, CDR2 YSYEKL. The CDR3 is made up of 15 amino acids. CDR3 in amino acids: CASSRGTGGLGEQYF. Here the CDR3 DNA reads TGCGCCAGCAGCCGTGGGACAGGGGGACTCGGCGAGCAATACTTC.

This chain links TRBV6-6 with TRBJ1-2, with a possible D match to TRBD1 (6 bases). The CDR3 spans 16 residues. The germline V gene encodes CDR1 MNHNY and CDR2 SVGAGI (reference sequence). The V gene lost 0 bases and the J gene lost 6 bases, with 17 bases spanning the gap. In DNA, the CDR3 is TGTGCCAGCAGTTACTCGGGGACAACGCAAATTCATGGCTACACCTTC. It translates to CASSYSGTTQIHGYTF.

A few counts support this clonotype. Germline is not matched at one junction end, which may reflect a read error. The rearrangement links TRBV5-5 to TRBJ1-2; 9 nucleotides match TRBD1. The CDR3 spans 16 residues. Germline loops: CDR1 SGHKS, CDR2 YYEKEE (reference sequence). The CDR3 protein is CASNLGTGSGVYGYTF. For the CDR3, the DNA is TGTGCCAGCAACTTGGGGACAGGGAGCGGGGTCTATGGCTACACCTTC.

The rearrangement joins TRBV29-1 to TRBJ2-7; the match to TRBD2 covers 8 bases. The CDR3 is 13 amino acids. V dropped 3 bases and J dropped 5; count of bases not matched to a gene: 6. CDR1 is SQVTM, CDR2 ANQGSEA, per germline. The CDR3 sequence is CSVEISGTNEQYF. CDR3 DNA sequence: TGCAGCGTTGAGATTAGCGGGACTAACGAGCAGTACTTC.

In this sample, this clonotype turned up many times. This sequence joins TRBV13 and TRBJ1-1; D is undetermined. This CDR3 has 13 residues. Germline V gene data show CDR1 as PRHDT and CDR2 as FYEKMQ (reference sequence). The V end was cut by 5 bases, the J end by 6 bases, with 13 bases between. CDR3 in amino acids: CASSARVVPEAFF. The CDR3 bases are TGTGCCAGCAGCGCCCGTGTAGTTCCTGAAGCTTTCTTT.

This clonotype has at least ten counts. Here the CDR3 DNA reads TGTGCCAGCAGCCTCACTTCAACTAATGAAAAACTGTTTTTT. Its translation: CASSLTSTNEKLFF. The chain joins TRBV2 to TRBJ1-4; D is ambiguous. The CDR3 runs 14 residues. The germline V gene encodes CDR1 SNHLY and CDR2 FYNNEI. V gave up 6 bases and J gave up 0 bases, with 8 bases separating them.

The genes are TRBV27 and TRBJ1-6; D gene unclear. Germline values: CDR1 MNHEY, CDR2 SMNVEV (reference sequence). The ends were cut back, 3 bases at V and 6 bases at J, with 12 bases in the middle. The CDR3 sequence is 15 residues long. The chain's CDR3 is CASSLTALGNSPLHF. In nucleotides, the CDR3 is TGTGCCAGCAGTTTGACGGCTCTGGGTAATTCACCCCTCCACTTT.

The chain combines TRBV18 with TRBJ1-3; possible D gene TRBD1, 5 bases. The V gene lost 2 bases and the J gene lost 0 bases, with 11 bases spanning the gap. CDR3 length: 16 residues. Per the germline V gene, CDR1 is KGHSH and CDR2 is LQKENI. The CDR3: CASSPFDSISGNTIYF. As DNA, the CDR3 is TGTGCCAGCTCACCATTTGACAGCATCTCTGGAAACACCATATATTTT. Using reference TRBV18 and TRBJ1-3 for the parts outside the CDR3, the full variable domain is NAGVMQNPRHLVRRRGQEARLRCSPMKGHSHVYWYRQLPEEGLKFMVYLQKENIIDESGMPKERFSAEFPKEGPSILRIQQVVRGDSAAYFCASSPFDSISGNTIYFGEGSWLTVV.

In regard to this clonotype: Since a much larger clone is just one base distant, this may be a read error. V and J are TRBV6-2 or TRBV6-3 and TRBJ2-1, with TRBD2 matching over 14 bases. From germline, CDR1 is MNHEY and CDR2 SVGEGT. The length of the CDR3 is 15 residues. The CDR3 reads CASSPGLAGDHEQSF. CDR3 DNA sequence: TGTGCCAGCAGTCCGGGACTAGCGGGAGACCATGAGCAGTCCTTC.

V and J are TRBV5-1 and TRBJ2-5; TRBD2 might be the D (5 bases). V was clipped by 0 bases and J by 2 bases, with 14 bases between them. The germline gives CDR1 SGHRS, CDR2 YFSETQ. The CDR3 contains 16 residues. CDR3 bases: TGCGCCAGCAGCTTGGCCGGACTTGAAGGACAAGAGACCCAGTACTTC. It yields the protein CASSLAGLEGQETQYF. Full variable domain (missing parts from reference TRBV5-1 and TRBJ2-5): KAGVTQTPRYLIKTRGQQVTLSCSPISGHRSVSWYQQTPGQGLQFLFEYFSETQRNKGNFPGRFSGRQFSNSRSEMNVSTLELGDSALYLCASSLAGLEGQETQYFGPGTRLLVL.

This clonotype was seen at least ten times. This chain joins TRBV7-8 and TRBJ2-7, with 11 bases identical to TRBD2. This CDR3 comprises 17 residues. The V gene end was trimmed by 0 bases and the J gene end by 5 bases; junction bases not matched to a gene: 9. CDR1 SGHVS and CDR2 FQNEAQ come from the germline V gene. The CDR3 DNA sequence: TGTGCCAGCAGCTTAGCTTATTCTAGCGGGAGGTTCAACGAGCAGTACTTC. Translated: CASSLAYSSGRFNEQYF.

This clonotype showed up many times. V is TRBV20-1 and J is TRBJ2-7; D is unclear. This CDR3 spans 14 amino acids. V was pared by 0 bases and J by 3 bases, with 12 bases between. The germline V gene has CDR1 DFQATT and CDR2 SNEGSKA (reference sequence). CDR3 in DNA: TGCAGTGCTAGAGATATGGCCTATATCTACGAGCAGTACTTC. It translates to CSARDMAYIYEQYF.

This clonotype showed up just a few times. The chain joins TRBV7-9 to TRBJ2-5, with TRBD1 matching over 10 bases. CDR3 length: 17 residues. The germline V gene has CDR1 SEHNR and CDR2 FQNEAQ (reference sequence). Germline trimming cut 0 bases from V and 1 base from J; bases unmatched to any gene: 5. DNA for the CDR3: TGTGCCAGCAGCTTAGCGCATGGGACAGGGGTCCAAGAGACCCAGTACTTC. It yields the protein CASSLAHGTGVQETQYF.

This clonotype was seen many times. The CDR3 spells CATSDNRLPRKPQHF. In nucleotides, the CDR3 is TGTGCCACCAGTGATAACAGATTACCAAGAAAGCCCCAGCATTTT. The V gene is TRBV24-1, the J gene TRBJ1-5; unclear D gene. The CDR3 is 15 amino acids. The ends were cut back, 3 bases at V and 8 bases at J, with 16 bases in the middle. Germline V lookup: CDR1 KGHDR, CDR2 SFDVKD.

DNA of the CDR3: TGTGCCAGTAGCCCCTCGGGACTAGCGGGTAGGAGTCCCACAGATACGCAGTATTTT. It specifies CASSPSGLAGRSPTDTQYF. This chain links TRBV19 with TRBJ2-3, with 12 bases fitting TRBD2. Trimming removed 6 bases from V and 2 bases from J; junction bases left unmatched: 15. CDR1 is LNHDA, CDR2 SQIVND, per germline (reference sequence). The length of the CDR3 is 19 residues.

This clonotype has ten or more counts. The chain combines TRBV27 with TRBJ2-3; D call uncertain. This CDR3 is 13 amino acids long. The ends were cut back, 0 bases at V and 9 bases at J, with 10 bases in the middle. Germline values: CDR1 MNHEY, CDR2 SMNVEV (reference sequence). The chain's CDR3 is CASSLSSIRTQYF. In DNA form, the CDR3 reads TGTGCCAGCAGTTTATCGTCTATTAGAACGCAGTATTTT.

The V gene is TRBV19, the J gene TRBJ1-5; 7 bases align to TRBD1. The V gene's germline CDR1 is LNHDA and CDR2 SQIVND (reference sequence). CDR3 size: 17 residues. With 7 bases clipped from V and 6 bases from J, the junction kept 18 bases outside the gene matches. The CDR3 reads CASKEPDRVSRSQPQHF. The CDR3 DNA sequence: TGTGCCAGTAAAGAACCTGACAGGGTCAGTCGTAGTCAGCCCCAGCATTTT.

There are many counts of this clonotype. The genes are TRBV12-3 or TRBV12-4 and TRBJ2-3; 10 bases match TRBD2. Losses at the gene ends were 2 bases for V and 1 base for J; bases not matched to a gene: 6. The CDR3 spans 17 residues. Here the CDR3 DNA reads TGTGCCAGCAGTTTATTGTCTGGGACTAGCGGCACAGATACGCAGTATTTT. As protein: CASSLLSGTSGTDTQYF.

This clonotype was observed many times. The CDR3 protein is CASSRDSSTDTQYF. The DNA of the CDR3 is TGTGCCAGCAGCCGTGACTCGTCCACAGATACGCAGTATTTT. The J gene is TRBJ2-3, the V gene TRBV3-1; no reliable D call. V shed 4 bases and J shed 2 bases, with 10 bases lying between them. CDR3 length equals 14 residues. Germline CDR1 is LGHDT and CDR2 is YNNKEL (reference sequence).

The CDR3 here is CASGKAGTVNEKLFF. DNA for the CDR3: TGCGCCAGCGGTAAAGCCGGGACAGTGAATGAAAAACTGTTTTTT. The V and J genes are TRBV5-1 and TRBJ1-4; 7 bases fit TRBD1. The length of the CDR3 is 15 residues. The ends lost 7 bases at V and 5 bases at J; junction bases unmatched: 11. The V gene's germline CDR1 is SGHRS and CDR2 YFSETQ.

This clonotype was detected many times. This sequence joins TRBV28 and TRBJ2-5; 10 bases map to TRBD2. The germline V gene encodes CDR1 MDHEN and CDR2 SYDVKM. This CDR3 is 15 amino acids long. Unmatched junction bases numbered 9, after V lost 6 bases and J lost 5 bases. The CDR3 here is CASRTLAGGAETQYF. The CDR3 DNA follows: TGTGCCAGCAGAACATTAGCGGGAGGTGCGGAGACCCAGTACTTC.

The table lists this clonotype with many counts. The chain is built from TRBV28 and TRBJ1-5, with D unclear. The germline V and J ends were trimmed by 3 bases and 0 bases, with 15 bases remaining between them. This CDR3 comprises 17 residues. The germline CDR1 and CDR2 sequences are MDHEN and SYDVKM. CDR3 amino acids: CASSFKGWAYSNQPQHF. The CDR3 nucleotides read TGTGCCAGCAGTTTTAAGGGCTGGGCTTATAGCAATCAGCCCCAGCATTTT.

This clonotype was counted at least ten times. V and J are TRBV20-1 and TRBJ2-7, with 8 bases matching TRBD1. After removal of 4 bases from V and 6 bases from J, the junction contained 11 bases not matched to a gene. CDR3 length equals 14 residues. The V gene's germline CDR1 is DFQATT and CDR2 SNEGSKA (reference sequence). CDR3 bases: TGCAGTGCTAAAGATACGACAGGGGTGGGCGAGCAGTACTTC. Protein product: CSAKDTTGVGEQYF.

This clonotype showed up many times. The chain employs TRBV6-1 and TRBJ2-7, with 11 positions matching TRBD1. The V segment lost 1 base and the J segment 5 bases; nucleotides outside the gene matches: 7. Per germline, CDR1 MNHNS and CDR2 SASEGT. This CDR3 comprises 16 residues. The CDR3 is CASSEGVGQGADEQYF. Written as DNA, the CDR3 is TGTGCCAGCAGTGAAGGGGTTGGACAGGGGGCAGACGAGCAGTACTTC.